The subject of this entry is one TCR beta chain. What it recognizes is unknown. This CDR3 comprises 15 residues. Germline-derived CDR1 and CDR2 are MNHEY and SVGAGI. V was clipped by 4 bases and J by 5 bases; unmatched bases: 4. The data stem from a study of T-cell memory formation after mild COVID-19. Study at large: The TCR clusters were mostly specific to one donor.

Overall study findings and caveats: Pre-infection memory already had some responding clones, implying cross-reactive memory joined.

TCRdb re-analysed the 5' RACE reads in MiXCR, keeping a single row per CDR3 protein. The profile shows nearly 250,000 distinct CDR3 sequences, approximately 15% of them singletons. This TCR derives from an adult woman who had mild COVID-19 (a few samples of this study predate the infection). Cell type and time point are not known. Sequenced input: PBMCs or a T cell subset sorted from them (not recorded which). This chain connects TRBV6-5 to TRBJ2-1; 11 bases are a match to TRBD1. The CDR3 here is CASSLDRGRNNEQFF. The CDR3, as DNA: TGTGCCAGCAGTTTGGACAGGGGGCGCAACAATGAGCAGTTCTTC.